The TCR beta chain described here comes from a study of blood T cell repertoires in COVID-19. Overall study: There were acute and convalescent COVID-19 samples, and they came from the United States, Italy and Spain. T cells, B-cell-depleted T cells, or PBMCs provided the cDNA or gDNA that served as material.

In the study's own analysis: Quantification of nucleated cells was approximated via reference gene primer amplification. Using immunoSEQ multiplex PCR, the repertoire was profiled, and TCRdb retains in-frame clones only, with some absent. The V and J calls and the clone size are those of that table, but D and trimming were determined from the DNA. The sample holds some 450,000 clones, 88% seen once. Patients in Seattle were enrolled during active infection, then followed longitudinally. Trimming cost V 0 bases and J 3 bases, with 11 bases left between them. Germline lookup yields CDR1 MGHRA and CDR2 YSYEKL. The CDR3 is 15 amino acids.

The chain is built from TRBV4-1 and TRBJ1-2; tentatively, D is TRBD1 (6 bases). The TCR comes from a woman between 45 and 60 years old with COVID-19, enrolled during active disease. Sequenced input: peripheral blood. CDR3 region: CASSQEKNRDYGYTF. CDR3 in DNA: TGCGCCAGCAGCCAAGAGAAAAACAGGGACTATGGCTACACCTTC.